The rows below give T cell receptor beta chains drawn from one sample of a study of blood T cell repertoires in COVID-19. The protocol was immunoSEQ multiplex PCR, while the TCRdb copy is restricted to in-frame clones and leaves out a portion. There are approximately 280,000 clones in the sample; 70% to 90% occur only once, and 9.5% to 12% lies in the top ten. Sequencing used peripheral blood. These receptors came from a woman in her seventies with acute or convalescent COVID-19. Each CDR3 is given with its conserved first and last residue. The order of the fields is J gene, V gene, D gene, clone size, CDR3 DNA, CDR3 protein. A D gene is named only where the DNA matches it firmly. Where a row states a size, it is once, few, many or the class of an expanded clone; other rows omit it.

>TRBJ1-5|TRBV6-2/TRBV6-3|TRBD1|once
TGTGCCAGCAGTTACTCCGACAGGGGTTACAATCAGCCCCAGCATTTT
CASSYSDRGYNQPQHF
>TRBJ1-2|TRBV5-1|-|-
TGCGCCAGCAGCTTGGCCGTAAACTATGGCTACACCTTC
CASSLAVNYGYTF
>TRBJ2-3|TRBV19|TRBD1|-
TGTGCCAGTTCTCTGCGAAGGGGGACAGGGGGCCGTACAGATACGCAGTATTTT
CASSLRRGTGGRTDTQYF
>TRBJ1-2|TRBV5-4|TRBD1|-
TGTGCCAGCAGCCCGGACAGGGTCCCTGGCTACACCTTC
CASSPDRVPGYTF
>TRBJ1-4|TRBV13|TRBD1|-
TGTGCCAGCAGCAAGCGGACAGGGGCCGAAAAACTGTTTTTT
CASSKRTGAEKLFF
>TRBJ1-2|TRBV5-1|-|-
TGCGCCAGCAGTCCCCACCGATACAGGGCTGGCTACACCTTC
CASSPHRYRAGYTF
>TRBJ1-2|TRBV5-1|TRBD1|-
TGCGCCAGCAGCTTCGACAGGGAAGGAGGCTACACCTTC
CASSFDREGGYTF
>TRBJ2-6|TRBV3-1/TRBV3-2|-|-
TGTGCCAGCAGCCAAGAAAGGGGGTCTGGGGCCAACGTCCTGACTTTC
CASSQERGSGANVLTF
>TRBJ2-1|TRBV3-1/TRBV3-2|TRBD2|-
TGTGCCAGCAGCCAAGCCCTAGCGGTATCCTACAATGAGCAGTTCTTC
CASSQALAVSYNEQFF
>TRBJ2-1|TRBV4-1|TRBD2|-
TGCGCCAGCAGCCAGGGCCCGGGACTAGTTTTCGTCCATGAGCAGTTCTTC
CASSQGPGLVFVHEQFF
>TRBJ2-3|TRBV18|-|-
TGTGCCAGCTCACCAAGGGTGCTGTTAGGGGGAGATACGCAGTATTTT
CASSPRVLLGGDTQYF
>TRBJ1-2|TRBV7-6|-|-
TGTGCCAGCAGCCTAGGGTCCGGGGGACTCTATGGCTACACCTTC
CASSLGSGGLYGYTF
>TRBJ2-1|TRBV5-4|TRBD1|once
TGTGCCAGCAGCTCCCGGGACAGGGCTTACAATGAGCAGTTCTTC
CASSSRDRAYNEQFF
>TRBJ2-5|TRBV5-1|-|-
TGCGCCAGCAGCTTGGTAGGTCAGGGCCAAGAGACCCAGTACTTC
CASSLVGQGQETQYF
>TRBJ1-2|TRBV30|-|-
TGTGCCTGGTCTAGGGGATTCAGCTATGGCTACACCTTC
CAWSRGFSYGYTF
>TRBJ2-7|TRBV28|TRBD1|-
TGTGCGACCCAGACAGGGGGTCGGTCCTACGAGCAGTACTTC
CATQTGGRSYEQYF
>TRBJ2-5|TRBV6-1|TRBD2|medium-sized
TGTGCCAGCAGTGGATGGACTAGCGGGGGGGTGGAGACCCAGTACTTC
CASSGWTSGGVETQYF
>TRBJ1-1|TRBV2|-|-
TGTGCCAGCGGCCGGGTTATGGCTGAAGCTTTCTTT
CASGRVMAEAFF
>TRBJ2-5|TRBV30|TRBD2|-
TGTGCCTGGAGTTCAGGACTAGCGCAAGAGACCCAGTACTTC
CAWSSGLAQETQYF
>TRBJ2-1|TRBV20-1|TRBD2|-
TGCAGTGCTAGTTTAAGAGGACTAGCCCCTCCTAGCTCCTACAATGAGCAGTTCTTC
CSASLRGLAPPSSYNEQFF
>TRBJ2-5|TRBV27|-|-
TGTGCCAGCAGTTTATCACCTAGCCGGAGCGTAGGGGAGACCCAGTACTTC
CASSLSPSRSVGETQYF
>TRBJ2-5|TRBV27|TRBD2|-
TGTGCCAGCAGTTTATCGAGCGGGGGGGGGAAGACCCAGTACTTC
CASSLSSGGGKTQYF
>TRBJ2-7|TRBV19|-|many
TGTGCCAGTAGTAATGGGGGGATGGTCGAGCAGTACTTC
CASSNGGMVEQYF
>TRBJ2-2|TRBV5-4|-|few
TGTGCCAGCAGGGACACTCTCGCCGGGGAGCTGTTTTTT
CASRDTLAGELFF
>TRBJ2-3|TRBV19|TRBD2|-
TGTGCCACCCGAAGCAGCGGGCGGGGGGGTAGCACAGATACGCAGTATTTT
CATRSSGRGGSTDTQYF
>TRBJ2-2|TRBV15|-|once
TGTGCCACCAGCAGCAGGGGCTCAGTCACCGGGGAGCTGTTTTTT
CATSSRGSVTGELFF
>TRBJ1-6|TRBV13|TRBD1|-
TGTGCCAGCAGCTTAGGGCCTATCGGGACAGATAATTCACCCCTCCACTTT
CASSLGPIGTDNSPLHF
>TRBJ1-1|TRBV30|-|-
TGTGCCTGGAGTCTGAGAGCTGAAGCTTTCTTT
CAWSLRAEAFF
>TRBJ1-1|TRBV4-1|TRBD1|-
TGCGCCAGCAGCCAAGCTCGGACAGGGAACACTGAAGCTTTCTTT
CASSQARTGNTEAFF
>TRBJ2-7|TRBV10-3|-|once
TGTGCCATCAGTGCAGGCAACGAGCAGTACTTC
CAISAGNEQYF
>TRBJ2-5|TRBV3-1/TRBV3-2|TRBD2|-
TGTGCCAGCAGCCATCACACTAGCGTGGAGACCCAGTACTTC
CASSHHTSVETQYF
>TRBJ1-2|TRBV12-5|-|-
TGTGCTAGTGGTGGCCTTAATTATGGCTACACCTTC
CASGGLNYGYTF
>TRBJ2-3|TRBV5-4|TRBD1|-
TGTGCCAGCAGCAAAGGACAGGGGGCATCAGATACGCAGTATTTT
CASSKGQGASDTQYF
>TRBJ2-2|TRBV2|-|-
TGTGCCAGCGTCGAGATAAGCTTGAACACCGGGGAGCTGTTTTTT
CASVEISLNTGELFF
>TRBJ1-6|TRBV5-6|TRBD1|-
TGTGCCAGCAGCTTGGCAGGGACAGGGACCTCACCCCTCCACTTT
CASSLAGTGTSPLHF
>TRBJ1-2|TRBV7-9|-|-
TGTGCCAGCAGCTTGGGGGAGGGACATGGCTACACCTTC
CASSLGEGHGYTF
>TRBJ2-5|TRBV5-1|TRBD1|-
TGCGCCAGCAGCTTGAGTCTGCGACAGGGAGCGGAGACCCAGTACTTC
CASSLSLRQGAETQYF
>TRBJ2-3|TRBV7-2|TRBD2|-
TGTGCCAGCAGCTTAGCGGGTAGCGGGGGTCCAGATACGCAGTATTTT
CASSLAGSGGPDTQYF
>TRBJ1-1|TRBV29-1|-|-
TGCAGCGTTGAAGATGGAGGGTTCAAGGCTTTCTTT
CSVEDGGFKAFF
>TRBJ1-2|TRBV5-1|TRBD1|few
TGCGCCAGCAGCTTATATCGGGGACAGACGAACTATGGCTACACCTTC
CASSLYRGQTNYGYTF
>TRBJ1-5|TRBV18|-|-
TGTGCCAGCTCAGCCACAGGGAATCAGCCCCAGCATTTT
CASSATGNQPQHF
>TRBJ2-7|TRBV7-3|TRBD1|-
TGTGCCAGCAGCTTAGACAGGGATGCAGGGCAGTACTTC
CASSLDRDAGQYF
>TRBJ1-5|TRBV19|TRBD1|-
TGTGCCAGTAGTACGATACAGGGGGAGGCTCAGCCCCAGCATTTT
CASSTIQGEAQPQHF
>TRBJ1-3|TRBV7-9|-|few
TGTGCCAGCAGCTTATCGACTCCGACGGGAAACACCATATATTTT
CASSLSTPTGNTIYF
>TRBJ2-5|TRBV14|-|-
TGTGCCAGCAGCCAAGGAGGAGAGACCCAGTACTTC
CASSQGGETQYF
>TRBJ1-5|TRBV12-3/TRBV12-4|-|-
TGTGCCAGCAGTTTAGCGCAGGATCAGCCCCAGCATTTT
CASSLAQDQPQHF
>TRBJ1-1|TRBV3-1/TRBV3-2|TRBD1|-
TGTGCCAGCAGTGGGGGACAGTTGATGAACACTGAAGCTTTCTTT
CASSGGQLMNTEAFF
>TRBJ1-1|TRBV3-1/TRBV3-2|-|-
TGTGCCAGCAGACTCCAGGGTTCGGACACTGAAGCTTTCTTT
CASRLQGSDTEAFF
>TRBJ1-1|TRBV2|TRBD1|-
TGTGCCAGCGGTCAGGGGGCTGTGGTGAACACTGAAGCTTTCTTT
CASGQGAVVNTEAFF
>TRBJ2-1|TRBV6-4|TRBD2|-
TGTGCCCCCCGAAGGTCCGGGGGGGATGAGCAGTTCTTC
CAPRRSGGDEQFF
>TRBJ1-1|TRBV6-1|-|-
TGTGCCAGCAGTGATAGCCAGGGATTCCCTGAAGCTTTCTTT
CASSDSQGFPEAFF
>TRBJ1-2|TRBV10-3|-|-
TGTGCCATCAGGGACAGTAGGAACTATGGCTACACCTTC
CAIRDSRNYGYTF
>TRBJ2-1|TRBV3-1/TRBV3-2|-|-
TGTGCCAGCAGCCAGACTGTCAATGAGCAGTTCTTC
CASSQTVNEQFF
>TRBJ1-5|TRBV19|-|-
TGTGCCAGTAGAGGTGGGGGGGACAATCAGCCCCAGCATTTT
CASRGGGDNQPQHF
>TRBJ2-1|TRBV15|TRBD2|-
TGTGCCACCAGCAAATACCTGACTAGCGGGGGGCTAAATGAGCAGTTCTTC
CATSKYLTSGGLNEQFF
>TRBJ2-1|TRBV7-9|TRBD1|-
TGTGCCAGCAGCCCCAACAGGGGCACCTACAATGAGCAGTTCTTC
CASSPNRGTYNEQFF